One and the same sample provided the 21 T cell receptor beta chains below, sequenced in a study of beta chain features in type 1 diabetes. Their specific antigens are unknown. Since all of the isolated RNA was reverse transcribed, expressed TCRB transcripts were what got sequenced. Repertoires were generated with immunoSEQ multiplex PCR, while TCRdb's copy carries only in-frame clones and drops some. The sample shows approximately 730,000 clones, about an eighth of them seen only once. Study-wide findings and caveats: All four CD4+ subsets from Type 1 diabetes patients carried moderately but significantly shorter TCRB CDR3s.

The sequenced material came from naive CD4+ T cells from blood. The receptors derive from a man younger than 35 with type 1 diabetes.

This sequence joins TRBV6-1 and TRBJ2-2; 13 nucleotides agree with TRBD2. The length of the CDR3 is 16 residues. From germline, CDR1 is MNHNS and CDR2 SASEGT. V dropped 4 bases and J dropped 5; count of bases not matched to a gene: 4. CDR3 protein: CASSALAGGQTGELFF. The CDR3 DNA reads as TGTGCCAGCAGTGCACTAGCGGGGGGGCAGACCGGGGAGCTGTTTTTT.

This clone was detected a few times. One junction end does not reproduce the germline sequence, and a read error may be involved. The chain combines TRBV20-1 with TRBJ1-1; 12 bases are shared with TRBD1. This CDR3 has 8 residues. Per the germline V gene, CDR1 is DFQATT and CDR2 is SNEGSKA (reference sequence). The CDR3 region has the DNA TGCAGAGGGACAGGGGGCGGCTTT. Translated, it gives CRGTGGGF.

The chain recombines TRBV18 with TRBJ1-2, with 10 nucleotides matching TRBD1. This CDR3 has 16 amino acids. V was pared by 6 bases and J by 0 bases, with 7 bases of the junction left unmatched. The germline V gene encodes CDR1 KGHSH and CDR2 LQKENI. The chain's CDR3 is CASSTDRGPANYGYTF. DNA for the CDR3: TGTGCCAGCTCTACTGACAGGGGGCCAGCTAACTATGGCTACACCTTC.

This clone showed up just a few times. The chain has TRBV27 and TRBJ1-5; 8 nucleotides align to TRBD1. Germline CDR1 is MNHEY and CDR2 is SMNVEV (reference sequence). This CDR3 is built from 15 residues. The trim removed 6 bases at V and 0 bases at J, leaving 4 bases unmatched. The CDR3, as DNA: TGTGCCAGCAGCCAAGGGACAGGTAGCAATCAGCCCCAGCATTTT. Translated, it gives CASSQGTGSNQPQHF.

This clone was detected a few times. The chain employs TRBV18 and TRBJ2-3, with D perhaps given as TRBD1 or TRBD2 (5 bases each). The length of the CDR3 is 15 residues. In germline, CDR1 is KGHSH, CDR2 LQKENI. Between the trimmed V and J ends, which lost 3 bases and 6 bases, there was a span of 16 bases. The chain's CDR3 is CASSPRDGAEDTQYF. The CDR3 bases are TGTGCCAGCTCACCGAGGGACGGTGCTGAGGATACGCAGTATTTT.

At least ten counts were recorded for this clone. The CDR3 protein is CASSTGWGNIQYF. The CDR3 coding sequence is TGTGCCAGCAGCACAGGGTGGGGAAACATTCAGTACTTC. The gene calls are TRBV7-6 and TRBJ2-4, with D maybe TRBD1 (6 bases). The germline CDR1 and CDR2 sequences are SGHVS and FNYEAQ. This CDR3 region has 13 residues. V gave up 5 bases and J gave up 6 bases, with 11 bases separating them. Looking up the rest from reference TRBV7-6 and TRBJ2-4 gives the full variable domain: GAGVSQSPRYKVTKRGQDVALRCDPISGHVSLYWYRQALGQGPEFLTYFNYEAQQDKSGLPNDRFSAERPEGSISTLTIQRTEQRDSAMYRCASSTGWGNIQYFGAGTRLSVL.

The CDR3, as DNA: TGTGCCAGCTCACCACCGAATGACGACGGCAATGAGCAGTTCTTC. Amino acid sequence: CASSPPNDDGNEQFF. The rearrangement joins TRBV18 to TRBJ2-1; D unresolved. V lost 0 bases and J 6 bases, leaving 12 bases between the germline ends. Germline V gives CDR1 KGHSH, CDR2 LQKENI. The CDR3 loop spans 15 amino acids.

This clone came up a few times. The chain uses TRBV4-1 and TRBJ2-1; possibly TRBD1 or TRBD2 for D (6 bases each). The V gene's germline CDR1 is MGHRA and CDR2 YSYEKL. Trimming left V 0 bases short and J 1 base short, with 10 bases between. This CDR3 is built from 16 residues. DNA of the CDR3: TGCGCCAGCAGCCAAGATGGAGGGGGTTCCTACAATGAGCAGTTCTTC. It is translated as CASSQDGGGSYNEQFF.

This clone has a handful of counts. Other DNA sequences in this specimen translate into the identical CDR3. The chain has TRBV9 and TRBJ2-3, with unresolved D. CDR1 is SGDLS and CDR2 is YYNGEE in the germline V gene. The V and J ends lost 0 bases and 3 bases respectively, with 2 bases between them. The CDR3 loop spans 12 amino acids. The DNA for the CDR3 is TGTGCCAGCAGCGTAGGAACAGATACGCAGTATTTT. Translated, it gives CASSVGTDTQYF. Variable domain in full (rest from reference TRBV9 and TRBJ2-3): DSGVTQTPKHLITATGQRVTLRCSPRSGDLSVYWYQQSLDQGLQFLIQYYNGEERAKGNILERFSAQQFPDLHSELNLSSLELGDSALYFCASSVGTDTQYFGPGTRLTVL.

The chain joins TRBV30 to TRBJ1-2; no reliable D call. CDR1 is GTSNPN and CDR2 is SVGIG in the germline V gene (reference sequence). V was shortened by 0 bases and J by 13 bases, with 12 bases between the two germline ends. The CDR3 is 11 amino acids. CDR3 protein: CAWSVLGSRTF. The CDR3 DNA follows: TGTGCCTGGAGTGTACTAGGCAGTCGCACCTTC.

The genes are TRBV4-2 and TRBJ1-5; D uncertain. Trimming pared 0 bases from V and 6 bases from J, leaving 9 bases between. Germline V CDR1 and CDR2: LGHNA, YNFKEQ. The CDR3 is 14 residues long. CDR3 amino acids: CASSQEEEGQPQHF. The DNA of the CDR3 is TGTGCCAGCAGCCAAGAAGAGGAGGGTCAGCCCCAGCATTTT.

V and J are TRBV19 and TRBJ1-6; D gene ambiguous. Germline CDR1 and CDR2: LNHDA and SQIVND (reference sequence). V shed 3 bases and J shed 0 bases, with 6 bases lying between them. This CDR3 contains 15 residues. CDR3 sequence reads: CASSMAGSYNSPLHF. The CDR3 region has the DNA TGTGCCAGTAGTATGGCAGGCTCCTATAATTCACCCCTCCACTTT.

The sample holds a few counts of this clone. The chain has TRBV5-1 and TRBJ2-4; 7 bases fit TRBD1. Per germline, CDR1 SGHRS and CDR2 YFSETQ. With 4 bases clipped from V and 8 bases from J, the junction kept 9 bases outside the gene matches. The CDR3 contains 14 residues. CDR3 region: CASSPGTVRDIQYF. The CDR3 region has the DNA TGCGCCAGCAGCCCTGGGACAGTTCGCGACATTCAGTACTTC.

This clone was seen more than once but under ten times. The V call is TRBV20-1, the J call TRBJ1-4; no definite D call. CDR3 size: 11 residues. The V and J ends lost 3 bases and 8 bases respectively, with 7 bases between them. Germline values: CDR1 DFQATT, CDR2 SNEGSKA (reference sequence). This CDR3 is CSARYPEKLFF. The CDR3 DNA sequence: TGCAGTGCTAGGTACCCCGAAAAACTGTTTTTT.

To note about this clone: One junction end disagrees with the germline gene, perhaps due to a read error. V and J are TRBV7-9 and TRBJ1-1; TRBD1 matches at 7 bases. This CDR3 has 11 amino acids. The germline V gene has CDR1 SEHNR and CDR2 FQNEAQ (reference sequence). CDR3 coding DNA: TGTGCCAGCAGCCAAAGACAGGGCCTCAACTTT. This gives the protein CASSQRQGLNF.

This clone was detected only a few times. The chain combines TRBV30 with TRBJ2-1; TRBD2 is a possible D gene (6 bases). Germline lookup yields CDR1 GTSNPN and CDR2 SVGIG (reference sequence). The CDR3 loop spans 14 amino acids. The germline V and J ends were trimmed by 3 bases and 2 bases, with 11 bases remaining between them. The CDR3 protein is CAWSRRGAYNEQFF. The CDR3 DNA reads as TGTGCCTGGAGCCGGCGGGGTGCCTACAATGAGCAGTTCTTC.

The chain is built from TRBV7-2 and TRBJ1-1, with D uncertain. The V and J ends lost 5 bases and 0 bases respectively, with 10 bases between them. Germline lookup yields CDR1 SGHTA and CDR2 FQGNSA. The CDR3 runs to 14 residues. The CDR3 reads CASSPEWMNTEAFF. In DNA form, the CDR3 reads TGTGCCAGCAGCCCAGAGTGGATGAACACTGAAGCTTTCTTT. Supplemented by reference TRBV7-2 and TRBJ1-1, the full variable domain reads GAGVSQSPSNKVTEKGKDVELRCDPISGHTALYWYRQSLGQGLEFLIYFQGNSAPDKSGLPSDRFSAERTGGSVSTLTIQRTQQEDSAVYLCASSPEWMNTEAFFGQGTRLTVV.

The rearrangement uses TRBV4-1 and TRBJ1-3, with D perhaps TRBD1 (5 bases). Germline lookup yields CDR1 MGHRA and CDR2 YSYEKL. The CDR3 contains 17 residues. V was clipped by 0 bases and J by 0 bases, with 12 bases between them. Here the CDR3 reads CASSQDSGDYSGNTIYF. CDR3 in DNA: TGCGCCAGCAGCCAAGATTCGGGGGACTACTCTGGAAACACCATATATTTT.

The V and J genes are TRBV18 and TRBJ2-3; a weak D match, TRBD2 (6 bases). Germline lookup yields CDR1 KGHSH and CDR2 LQKENI. This CDR3 is 15 amino acids long. V shed 0 bases and J shed 7 bases, with 14 bases lying between them. CDR3 bases: TGTGCCAGCTCACCACCAAACGGGGGATACCATACGCAGTATTTT. Translating it yields CASSPPNGGYHTQYF.

The V and J genes are TRBV27 and TRBJ1-6; D is perhaps TRBD1 (5 bases). Germline V gene lookup returns CDR1 MNHEY and CDR2 SMNVEV (reference sequence). The CDR3 loop spans 18 amino acids. The V end was cut by 0 bases, the J end by 11 bases, with 23 bases between. The CDR3 sequence: CASSLSGATFVGIAPLHF. DNA of the CDR3: TGTGCCAGCAGTTTATCAGGGGCGACCTTTGTTGGGATAGCACCCCTCCACTTT.

V is TRBV4-2 and J is TRBJ2-2, with a weak D call TRBD1 (5 bases). Germline CDR1 is LGHNA and CDR2 is YNFKEQ. The CDR3 length is 14 residues. Trimming stripped 5 bases from V and 1 base from J, with 8 bases between. In DNA, the CDR3 is TGTGCCAGCAGCTTGCAGGGGAACACCGGGGAGCTGTTTTTT. Its translation is CASSLQGNTGELFF.